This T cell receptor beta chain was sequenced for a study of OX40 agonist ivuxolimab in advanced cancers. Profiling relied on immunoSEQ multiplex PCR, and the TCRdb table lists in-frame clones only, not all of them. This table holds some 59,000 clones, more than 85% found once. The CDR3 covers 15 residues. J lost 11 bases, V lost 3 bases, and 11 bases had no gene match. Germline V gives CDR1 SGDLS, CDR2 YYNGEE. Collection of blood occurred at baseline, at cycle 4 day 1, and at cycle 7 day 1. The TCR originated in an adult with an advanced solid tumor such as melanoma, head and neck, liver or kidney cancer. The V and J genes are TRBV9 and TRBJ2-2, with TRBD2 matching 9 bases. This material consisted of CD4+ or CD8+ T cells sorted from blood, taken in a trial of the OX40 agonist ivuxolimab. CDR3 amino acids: CASSGGAGGPSELFF. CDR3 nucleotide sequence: TGTGCCAGCAGCGGGGGAGCGGGAGGCCCATCCGAGCTGTTTTTT.